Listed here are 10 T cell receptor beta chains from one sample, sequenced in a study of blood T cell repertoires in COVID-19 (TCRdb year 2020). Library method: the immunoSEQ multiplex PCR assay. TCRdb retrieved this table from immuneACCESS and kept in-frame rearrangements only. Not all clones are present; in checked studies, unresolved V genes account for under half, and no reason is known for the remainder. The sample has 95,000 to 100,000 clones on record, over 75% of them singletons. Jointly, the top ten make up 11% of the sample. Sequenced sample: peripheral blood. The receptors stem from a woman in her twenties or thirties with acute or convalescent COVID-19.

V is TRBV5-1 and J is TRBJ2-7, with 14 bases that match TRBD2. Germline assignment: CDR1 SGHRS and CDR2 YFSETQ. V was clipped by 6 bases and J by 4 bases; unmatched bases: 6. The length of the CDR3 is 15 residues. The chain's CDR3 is CASTRGLAGGYEQYF. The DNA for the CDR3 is TGCGCCAGCACCCGAGGACTAGCGGGGGGATACGAGCAGTACTTC. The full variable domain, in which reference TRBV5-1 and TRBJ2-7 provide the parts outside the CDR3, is KAGVTQTPRYLIKTRGQQVTLSCSPISGHRSVSWYQQTPGQGLQFLFEYFSETQRNKGNFPGRFSGRQFSNSRSEMNVSTLELGDSALYLCASTRGLAGGYEQYFGPGTRLTVT.

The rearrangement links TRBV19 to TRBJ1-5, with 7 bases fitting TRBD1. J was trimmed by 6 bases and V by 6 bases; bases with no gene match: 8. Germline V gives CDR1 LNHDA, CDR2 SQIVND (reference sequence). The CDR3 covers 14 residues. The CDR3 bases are TGTGCCAGTAGCACCGACAGGGAACGTCAGCCCCAGCATTTT. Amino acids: CASSTDRERQPQHF. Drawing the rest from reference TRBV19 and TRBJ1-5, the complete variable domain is DGGITQSPKYLFRKEGQNVTLSCEQNLNHDAMYWYRQDPGQGLRLIYYSQIVNDFQKGDIAEGYSVSREKKESFPLTVTSAQKNPTAFYLCASSTDRERQPQHFGDGTRLSIL.

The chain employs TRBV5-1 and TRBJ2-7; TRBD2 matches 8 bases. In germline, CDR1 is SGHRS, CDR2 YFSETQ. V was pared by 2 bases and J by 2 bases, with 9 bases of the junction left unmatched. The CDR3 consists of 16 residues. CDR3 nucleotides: TGCGCCAGCAGCTTAGGTTGGAGCGGGGGCACCTACGAGCAGTACTTC. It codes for CASSLGWSGGTYEQYF.

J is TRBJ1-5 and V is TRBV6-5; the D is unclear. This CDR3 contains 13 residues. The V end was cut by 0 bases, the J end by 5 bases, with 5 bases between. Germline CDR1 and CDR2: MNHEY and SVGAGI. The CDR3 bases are TGTGCCAGCAGTTACTCTGTAGATCAGCCCCAGCATTTT. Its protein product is CASSYSVDQPQHF.

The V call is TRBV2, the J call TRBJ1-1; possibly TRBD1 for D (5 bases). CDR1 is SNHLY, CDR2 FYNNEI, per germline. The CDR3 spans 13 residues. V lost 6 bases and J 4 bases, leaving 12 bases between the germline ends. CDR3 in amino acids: CASRPWGGTEAFF. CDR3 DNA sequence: TGTGCCAGCAGACCGTGGGGGGGCACTGAAGCTTTCTTT.

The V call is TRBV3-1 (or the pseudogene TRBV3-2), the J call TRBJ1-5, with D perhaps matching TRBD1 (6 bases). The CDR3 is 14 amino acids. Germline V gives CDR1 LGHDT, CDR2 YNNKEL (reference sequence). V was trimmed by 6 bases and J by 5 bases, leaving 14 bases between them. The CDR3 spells CASSRAGVDQPQHF. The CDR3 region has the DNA TGTGCCAGCAGTCGGGCAGGGGTGGATCAGCCCCAGCATTTT.

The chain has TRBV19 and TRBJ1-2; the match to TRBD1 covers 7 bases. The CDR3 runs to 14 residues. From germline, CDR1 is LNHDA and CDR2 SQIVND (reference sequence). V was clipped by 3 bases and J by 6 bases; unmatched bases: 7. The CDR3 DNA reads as TGTGCCAGTAGTATGGGACAGAAGGCGAATGGCTACACCTTC. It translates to CASSMGQKANGYTF.

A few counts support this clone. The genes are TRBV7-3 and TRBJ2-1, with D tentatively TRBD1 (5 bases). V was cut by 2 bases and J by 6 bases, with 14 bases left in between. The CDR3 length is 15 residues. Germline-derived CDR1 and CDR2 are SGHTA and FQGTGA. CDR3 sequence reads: CASSLGRIGANEQFF. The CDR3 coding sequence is TGTGCCAGCAGCTTAGGTAGGATTGGGGCCAATGAGCAGTTCTTC.

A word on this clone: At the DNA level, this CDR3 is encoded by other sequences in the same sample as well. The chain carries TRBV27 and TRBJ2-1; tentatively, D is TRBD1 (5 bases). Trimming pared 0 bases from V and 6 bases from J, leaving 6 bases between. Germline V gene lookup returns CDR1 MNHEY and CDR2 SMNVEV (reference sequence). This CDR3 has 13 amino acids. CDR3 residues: CASSLSRGNEQFF. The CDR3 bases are TGTGCCAGCAGTTTATCTAGGGGCAATGAGCAGTTCTTC.

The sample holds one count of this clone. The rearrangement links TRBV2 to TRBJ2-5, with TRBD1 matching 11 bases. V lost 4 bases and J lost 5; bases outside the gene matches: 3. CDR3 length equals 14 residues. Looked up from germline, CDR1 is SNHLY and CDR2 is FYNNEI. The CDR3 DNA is TGTGCCAGCAGTGGGGACAGGGGGTATGAGACCCAGTACTTC. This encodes CASSGDRGYETQYF.